The TCR beta chain described here comes from a study of blood T cell repertoires in COVID-19. About the study: The origin of the acute and convalescent COVID-19 samples was the United States, Italy and Spain.

Source study methods: From reference gene primer amplification, estimates of nucleated cell counts were derived. Sequenced by immunoSEQ multiplex PCR; TCRdb stores in-frame clones only, minus some. V and J calls and clone size come straight from that table; D and trimming were deduced from the DNA. The sample shows about 210,000 clones, around 91% of them seen only once. CDR1 and CDR2 from the germline V gene are SSHAT and FNYEAQ (reference sequence). This CDR3 has 13 amino acids. The junction had 5 bases not matched to a gene; V was cut back by 8 bases and J by 4 bases. The V call is TRBV7-7, the J call TRBJ2-5, with 9 bases aligning to TRBD1. Source material: peripheral blood. The clonotype was recovered from a woman between 40 and 55 years old with acute or convalescent COVID-19. Here the CDR3 reads CASGLTGGETQYF. For the CDR3, the DNA is TGTGCCAGCGGATTGACAGGGGGAGAGACCCAGTACTTC.